The text below deals with one TCR beta chain. The sample comes from a study of shared clonotypes between healthy human individuals. Germline V lookup: CDR1 SNHLY, CDR2 FYNNEI. V lost 8 bases, J lost 6 bases, and 18 bases lay in between. CDR3 length equals 14 residues. Genomic DNA per cell subset filled all wells of several immunoSEQ plates. The repertoire was sequenced with immunoSEQ multiplex PCR; TCRdb's copy has only in-frame clones and lacks some. The sample has 2 million to 2.5 million clones; more than 90% are singletons. This clonotype originated in a man between 18 and 29 years old in good health. This chain joins TRBV2 and TRBJ2-3; D remains ambiguous. Sequences were obtained from naive CD4+ T cells sorted from blood. Subset denoted: CD45RA+ positively selected. The CDR3 DNA is TGTGCCAGCGGAGCTAATTCAGCGTCCGATACGCAGTATTTT. Its protein product is CASGANSASDTQYF.